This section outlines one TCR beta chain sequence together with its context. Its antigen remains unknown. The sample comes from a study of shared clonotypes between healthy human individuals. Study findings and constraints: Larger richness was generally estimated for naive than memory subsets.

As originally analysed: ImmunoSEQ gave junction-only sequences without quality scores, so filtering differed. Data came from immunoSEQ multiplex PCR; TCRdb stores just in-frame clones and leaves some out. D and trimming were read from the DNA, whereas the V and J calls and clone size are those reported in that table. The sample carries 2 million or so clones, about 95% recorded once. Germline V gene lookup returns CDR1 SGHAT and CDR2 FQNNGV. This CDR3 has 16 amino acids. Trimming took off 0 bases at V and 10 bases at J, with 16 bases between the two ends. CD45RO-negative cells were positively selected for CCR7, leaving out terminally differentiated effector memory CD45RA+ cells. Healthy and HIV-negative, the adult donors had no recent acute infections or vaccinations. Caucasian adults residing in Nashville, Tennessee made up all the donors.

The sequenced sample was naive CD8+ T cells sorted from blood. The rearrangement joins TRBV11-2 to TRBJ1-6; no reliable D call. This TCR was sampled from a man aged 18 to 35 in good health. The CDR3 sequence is CASSLDVAGIGSPLHF. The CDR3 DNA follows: TGTGCCAGCAGCTTAGACGTTGCGGGGATCGGCTCACCCCTCCACTTT.